This T cell receptor beta chain was found in a study of T cell responses to AZD1222 COVID-19 vaccine. Produced via immunoSEQ multiplex PCR; TCRdb's table is partial and in-frame only. The sample consists of about 55,000 clones, 89% of them appearing once. The CDR3 is 16 amino acids. Trimming took 2 bases from V and 5 from J; bases not matched to a gene: 8. In germline, CDR1 is SGHAT, CDR2 FQNNGV. Sequenced here: peripheral blood, sampled on day 0 of AZD1222 vaccination. This chain joins TRBV11-2 and TRBJ2-2; 7 nucleotides agree with TRBD2. The receptor comes from an adult in good health. As DNA, the CDR3 is TGTGCCAGCAGCTTAAGTTACGGGAGGAGGACCGGGGAGCTGTTTTTT. Protein product: CASSLSYGRRTGELFF.